This entry is about one T cell receptor beta chain. The antigen is unknown. With 5 bases clipped from V and 8 bases from J, the junction kept 6 bases outside the gene matches. The CDR3 totals 12 residues. CDR1 is SQVTM and CDR2 is ANQGSEA in the germline V gene. The PCR had 60 Vbeta and 13 Jbeta primers. TCRdb's copy holds only in-frame clones and misses some; the assay was immunoSEQ multiplex PCR. Here the sample spans 180,000 or so clones, over 75% being singletons. This sample was included in a study of cytomegalovirus exposure and HLA in healthy donors. About the study: Findings of an earlier analysis included more than 90 million unique TCR beta sequences from around 180 million T cells. Points from the study as a whole: Analyses of presence and absence presupposed an approximately uniform sequencing depth across donors. A later analysis linked a missense DCLRE1C variant to TCR beta V- and J-gene trimming.

The sequenced material came from PBMCs. J is TRBJ1-2 and V is TRBV29-1, with 9 positions matching TRBD1. This sequence was found in a man between 18 and 35 years old in good health and CMV-seropositive. In DNA, the CDR3 is TGCAGCGTTTGGACAGGGGACGGGGGCTACACCTTC. It specifies CSVWTGDGGYTF. The complete variable domain, with remaining parts taken from reference TRBV29-1 and TRBJ1-2, reads SAVISQKPSRDICQRGTSLTIQCQVDSQVTMMFWYRQQPGQSLTLIATANQGSEATYESGFVIDKFPISRPNLTFSTLTVSNMSPEDSSIYLCSVWTGDGGYTFGSGTRLTVV.